Listed below are T cell receptor beta chains from one sample, sequenced in a study. TCRdb redid the calling of the reads with MiXCR, one entry per CDR3 protein. Of some 950 distinct CDR3 sequences detected, 24% appear once; the ten largest clones hold around two fifths. Material for sequencing was CD8+ T cells (not recorded whether cultured). The receptors were gathered from a male donor. The CDR3 runs from the conserved cysteine through the conserved F or W. The D gene is left open where the match is weak.

V gene: TRBV6-4
J gene: TRBJ2-3
D gene: -
CDR3 protein: CASSEVPGVDTQYF

V gene: TRBV7-8
J gene: TRBJ1-5
D gene: TRBD1
CDR3 protein: CASSLIPRTGNINQPQHF

V gene: TRBV9
J gene: TRBJ2-1
D gene: TRBD1
CDR3 protein: CASSNTGTGYNEQFF

V gene: TRBV29-1
J gene: TRBJ2-1
D gene: TRBD2
CDR3 protein: CSVYPSGDYNEQFF

V gene: TRBV19
J gene: TRBJ2-7
D gene: -
CDR3 protein: CASSGQLRTPRGEQYF

V gene: TRBV6-2/TRBV6-3
J gene: TRBJ2-3
D gene: -
CDR3 protein: CASSYWGALGDTQYF

V gene: TRBV11-2
J gene: TRBJ2-7
D gene: -
CDR3 protein: CASSQSYEQYF

V gene: TRBV9
J gene: TRBJ2-1
D gene: -
CDR3 protein: CASSGYNEQF

V gene: TRBV4-3
J gene: TRBJ2-1
D gene: -
CDR3 protein: CASSQGSGVGEQFF

V gene: TRBV7-9
J gene: TRBJ2-3
D gene: -
CDR3 protein: CASSFGGGTDTQYF

V gene: TRBV9
J gene: TRBJ2-5
D gene: -
CDR3 protein: CASSVGALSLETQYF

V gene: TRBV27
J gene: TRBJ2-7
D gene: TRBD1
CDR3 protein: CASRYRGPVGEQYF

V gene: TRBV27
J gene: TRBJ2-2
D gene: -
CDR3 protein: CASSPGTATGELFF

V gene: TRBV10-3
J gene: TRBJ2-1
D gene: TRBD2
CDR3 protein: CAISALAGVDEQFF